This T cell receptor beta chain was identified in a study of blood T cell repertoires in COVID-19. Study overall: COVID-19 samples, acute and convalescent, were from the United States, Italy and Spain. The analysed material was cDNA or gDNA that came from T cells, B-cell-depleted T cells, or PBMCs.

Patients at the Seattle site were enrolled during active infection and followed longitudinally. Original data processing: Reference gene primer amplification gave estimated nucleated cell counts. Sequencing was performed with immunoSEQ multiplex PCR; in TCRdb, only in-frame clones are kept and a portion is missing. V and J calls and clone size are copied from that table; D and trimming were computed from the DNA. The table shows 160,000 or so clones, with approximately 81% occurring only once. The CDR3 contains 12 residues. With 4 bases removed from V and 5 bases from J, the gap between germline ends came to 10 bases. Germline V CDR1 and CDR2: SGHRS, YFSETQ.

The receptor comes from a woman aged 45-60 years with COVID-19, enrolled during active disease. Material: peripheral blood. The chain joins TRBV5-1 to TRBJ2-7; tentative D call: TRBD1 (6 bases). The CDR3 protein is CASSPQGHEQYF. The CDR3 DNA reads as TGCGCCAGCAGCCCACAGGGCCACGAGCAGTACTTC.